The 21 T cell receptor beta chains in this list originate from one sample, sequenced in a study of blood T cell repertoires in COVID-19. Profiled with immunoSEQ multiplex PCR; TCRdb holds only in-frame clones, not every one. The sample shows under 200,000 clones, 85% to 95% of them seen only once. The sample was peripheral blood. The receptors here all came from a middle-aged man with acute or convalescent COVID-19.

The CDR3 coding sequence is TGTGCCAGCAGCTTGGGTGCAGGGTTTAACGAAAAACTGTTTTTT. It codes for CASSLGAGFNEKLFF. V and J are TRBV5-6 and TRBJ1-4; a weak D match, TRBD1 (5 bases). The CDR3 sequence is 15 residues long. CDR1 and CDR2 (germline): SGHDT, YYEEEE. V was cut by 0 bases and J by 8 bases, with 14 bases left in between.

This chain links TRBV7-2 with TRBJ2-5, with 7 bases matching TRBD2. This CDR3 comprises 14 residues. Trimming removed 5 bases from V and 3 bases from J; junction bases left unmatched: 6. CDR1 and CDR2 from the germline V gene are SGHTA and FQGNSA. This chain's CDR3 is CASSPWTSKETQYF. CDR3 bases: TGTGCCAGCAGCCCCTGGACTAGTAAAGAGACCCAGTACTTC.

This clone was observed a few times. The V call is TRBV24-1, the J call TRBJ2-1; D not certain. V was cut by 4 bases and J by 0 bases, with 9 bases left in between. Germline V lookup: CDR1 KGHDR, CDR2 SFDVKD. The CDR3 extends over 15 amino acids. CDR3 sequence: CATSDTQSSYNEQFF. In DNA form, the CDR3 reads TGTGCCACCAGTGACACTCAAAGCTCCTACAATGAGCAGTTCTTC.

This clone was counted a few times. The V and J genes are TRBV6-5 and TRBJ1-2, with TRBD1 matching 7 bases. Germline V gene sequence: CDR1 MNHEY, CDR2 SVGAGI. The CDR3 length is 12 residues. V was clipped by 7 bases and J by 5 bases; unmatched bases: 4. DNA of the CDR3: TGTGCCAGCAACCAGGGGGGATATGGCTACACCTTC. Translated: CASNQGGYGYTF.

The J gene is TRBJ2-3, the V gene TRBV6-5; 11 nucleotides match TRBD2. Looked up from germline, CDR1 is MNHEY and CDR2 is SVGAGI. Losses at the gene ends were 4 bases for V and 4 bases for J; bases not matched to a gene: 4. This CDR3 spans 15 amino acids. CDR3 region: CASSLAGGPADTQYF. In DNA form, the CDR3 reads TGTGCCAGCAGTTTAGCGGGAGGGCCCGCAGATACGCAGTATTTT.

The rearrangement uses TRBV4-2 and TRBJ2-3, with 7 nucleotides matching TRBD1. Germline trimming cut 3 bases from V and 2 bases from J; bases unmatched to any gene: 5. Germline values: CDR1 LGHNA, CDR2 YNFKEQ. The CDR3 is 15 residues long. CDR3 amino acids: CASSQDRTNTDTQYF. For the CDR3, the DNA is TGTGCCAGCAGCCAGGACAGGACCAACACAGATACGCAGTATTTT.

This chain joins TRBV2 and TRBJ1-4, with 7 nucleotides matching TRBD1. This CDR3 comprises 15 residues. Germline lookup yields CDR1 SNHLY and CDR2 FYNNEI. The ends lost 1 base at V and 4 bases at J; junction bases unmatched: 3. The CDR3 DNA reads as TGTGCCAGCAGTGAAGGGGACAGAGATAATGAAAAACTGTTTTTT. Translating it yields CASSEGDRDNEKLFF.

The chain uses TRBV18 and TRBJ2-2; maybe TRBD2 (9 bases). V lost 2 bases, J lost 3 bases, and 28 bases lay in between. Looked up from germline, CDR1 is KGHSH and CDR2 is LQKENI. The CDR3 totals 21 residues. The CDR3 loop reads CASSPRPGGAQRGEYTGELFF. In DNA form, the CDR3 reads TGTGCCAGCTCACCAAGACCAGGGGGCGCCCAGCGGGGGGAGTACACCGGGGAGCTGTTTTTT.

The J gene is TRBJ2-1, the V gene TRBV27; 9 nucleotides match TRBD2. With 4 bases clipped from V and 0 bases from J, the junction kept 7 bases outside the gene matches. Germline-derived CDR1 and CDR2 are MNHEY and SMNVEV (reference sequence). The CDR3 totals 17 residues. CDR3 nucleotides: TGTGCCAGCAGTTCGATAGCGGGGGAGTTCTCCTACAATGAGCAGTTCTTC. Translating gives CASSSIAGEFSYNEQFF.

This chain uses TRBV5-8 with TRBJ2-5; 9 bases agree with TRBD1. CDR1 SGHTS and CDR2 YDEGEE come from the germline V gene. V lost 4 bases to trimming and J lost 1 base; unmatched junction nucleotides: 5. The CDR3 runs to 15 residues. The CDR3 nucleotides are TGTGCCAGCAGCCCGGGACAGGGAATCCAAGAGACCCAGTACTTC. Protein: CASSPGQGIQETQYF.

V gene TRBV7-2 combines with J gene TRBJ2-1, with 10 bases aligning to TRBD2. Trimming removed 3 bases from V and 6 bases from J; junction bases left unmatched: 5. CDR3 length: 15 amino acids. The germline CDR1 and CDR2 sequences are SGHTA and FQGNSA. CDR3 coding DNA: TGTGCCAGCAGCTTCACTAGCGGGATCACCAATGAGCAGTTCTTC. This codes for CASSFTSGITNEQFF.

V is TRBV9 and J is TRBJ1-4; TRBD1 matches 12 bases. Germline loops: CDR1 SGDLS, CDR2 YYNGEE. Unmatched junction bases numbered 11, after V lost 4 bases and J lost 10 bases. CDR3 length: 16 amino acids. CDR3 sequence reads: CASSPHQGQGARKLFF. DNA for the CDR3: TGTGCCAGCAGCCCCCACCAGGGACAGGGGGCGCGAAAACTGTTTTTT. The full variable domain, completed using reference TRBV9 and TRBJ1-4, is DSGVTQTPKHLITATGQRVTLRCSPRSGDLSVYWYQQSLDQGLQFLIQYYNGEERAKGNILERFSAQQFPDLHSELNLSSLELGDSALYFCASSPHQGQGARKLFFGSGTQLSVL.

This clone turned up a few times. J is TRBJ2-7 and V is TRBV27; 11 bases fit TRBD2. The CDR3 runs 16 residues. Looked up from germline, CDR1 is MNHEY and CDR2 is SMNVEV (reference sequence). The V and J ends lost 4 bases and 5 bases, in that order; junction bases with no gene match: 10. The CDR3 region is CASSSILAGGSHEQYF. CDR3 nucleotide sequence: TGTGCCAGCAGTTCCATTTTAGCGGGAGGGTCTCACGAGCAGTACTTC.

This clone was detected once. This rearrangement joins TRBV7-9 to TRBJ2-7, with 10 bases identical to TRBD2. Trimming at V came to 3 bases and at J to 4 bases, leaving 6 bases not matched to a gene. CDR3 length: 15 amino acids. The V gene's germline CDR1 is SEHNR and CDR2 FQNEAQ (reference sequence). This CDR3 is CASSFTSGKGYEQYF. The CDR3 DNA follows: TGTGCCAGCAGCTTTACTAGCGGGAAAGGATACGAGCAGTACTTC.

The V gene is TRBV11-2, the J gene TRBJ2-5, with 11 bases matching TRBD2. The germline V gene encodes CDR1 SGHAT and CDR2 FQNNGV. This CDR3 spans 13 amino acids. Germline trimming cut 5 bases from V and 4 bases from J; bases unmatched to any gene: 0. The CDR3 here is CASSGLAGETQYF. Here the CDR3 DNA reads TGTGCCAGCAGCGGACTAGCGGGAGAGACCCAGTACTTC.

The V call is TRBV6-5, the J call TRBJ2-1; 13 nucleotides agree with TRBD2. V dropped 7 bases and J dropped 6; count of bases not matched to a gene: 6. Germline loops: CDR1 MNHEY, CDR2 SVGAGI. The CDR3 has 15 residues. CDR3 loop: CASKILAGGANEQFF. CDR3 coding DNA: TGTGCCAGCAAGATACTAGCGGGAGGGGCCAATGAGCAGTTCTTC.

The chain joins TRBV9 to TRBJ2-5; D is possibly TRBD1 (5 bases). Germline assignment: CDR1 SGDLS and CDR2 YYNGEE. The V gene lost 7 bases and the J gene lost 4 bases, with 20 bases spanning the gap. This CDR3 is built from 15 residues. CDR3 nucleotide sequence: TGTGCCAGCCCCCATCGACAGTCCCCGCGAGAGACCCAGTACTTC. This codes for CASPHRQSPRETQYF.

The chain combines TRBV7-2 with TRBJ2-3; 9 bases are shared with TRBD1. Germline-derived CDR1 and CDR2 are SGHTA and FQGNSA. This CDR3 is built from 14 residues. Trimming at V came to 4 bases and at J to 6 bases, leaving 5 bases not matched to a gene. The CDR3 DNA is TGTGCCAGCAGCTCGGACAGGGGAAGCGATACGCAGTATTTT. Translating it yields CASSSDRGSDTQYF.

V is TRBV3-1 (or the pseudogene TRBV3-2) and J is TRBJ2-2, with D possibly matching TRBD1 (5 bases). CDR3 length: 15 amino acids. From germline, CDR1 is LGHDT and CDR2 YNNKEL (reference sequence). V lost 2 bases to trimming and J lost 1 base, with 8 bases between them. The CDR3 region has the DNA TGTGCCAGCAGCCAAAACGGACAGAACACCGGGGAGCTGTTTTTT. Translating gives CASSQNGQNTGELFF.

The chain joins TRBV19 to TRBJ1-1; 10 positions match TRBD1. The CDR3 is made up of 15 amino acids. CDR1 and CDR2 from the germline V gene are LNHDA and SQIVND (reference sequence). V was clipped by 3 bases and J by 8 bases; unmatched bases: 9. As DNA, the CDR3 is TGTGCCAGTAGTATGAGACGGACAGGGGGTGGCGAAGCTTTCTTT. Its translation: CASSMRRTGGGEAFF.

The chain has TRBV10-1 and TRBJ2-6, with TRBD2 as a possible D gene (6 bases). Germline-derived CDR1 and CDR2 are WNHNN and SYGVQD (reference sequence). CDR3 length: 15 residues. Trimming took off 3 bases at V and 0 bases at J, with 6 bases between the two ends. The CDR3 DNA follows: TGCGCCAGCAGTGACGGGGGCTCTGGGGCCAACGTCCTGACTTTC. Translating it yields CASSDGGSGANVLTF.